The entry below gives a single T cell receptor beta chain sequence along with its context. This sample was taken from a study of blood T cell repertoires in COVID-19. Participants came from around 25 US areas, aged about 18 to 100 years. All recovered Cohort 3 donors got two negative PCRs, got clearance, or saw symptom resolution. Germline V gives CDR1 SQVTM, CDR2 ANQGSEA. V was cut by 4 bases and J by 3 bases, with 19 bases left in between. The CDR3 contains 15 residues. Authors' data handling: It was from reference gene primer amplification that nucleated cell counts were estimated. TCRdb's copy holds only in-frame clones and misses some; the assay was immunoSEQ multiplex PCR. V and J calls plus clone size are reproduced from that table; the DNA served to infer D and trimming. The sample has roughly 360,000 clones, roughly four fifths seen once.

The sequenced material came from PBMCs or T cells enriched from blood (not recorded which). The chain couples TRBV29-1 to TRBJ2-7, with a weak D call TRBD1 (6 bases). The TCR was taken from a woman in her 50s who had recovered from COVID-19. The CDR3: CSVGLAAGVNYEQYF. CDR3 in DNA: TGCAGCGTTGGTCTCGCGGCAGGGGTTAACTACGAGCAGTACTTC.